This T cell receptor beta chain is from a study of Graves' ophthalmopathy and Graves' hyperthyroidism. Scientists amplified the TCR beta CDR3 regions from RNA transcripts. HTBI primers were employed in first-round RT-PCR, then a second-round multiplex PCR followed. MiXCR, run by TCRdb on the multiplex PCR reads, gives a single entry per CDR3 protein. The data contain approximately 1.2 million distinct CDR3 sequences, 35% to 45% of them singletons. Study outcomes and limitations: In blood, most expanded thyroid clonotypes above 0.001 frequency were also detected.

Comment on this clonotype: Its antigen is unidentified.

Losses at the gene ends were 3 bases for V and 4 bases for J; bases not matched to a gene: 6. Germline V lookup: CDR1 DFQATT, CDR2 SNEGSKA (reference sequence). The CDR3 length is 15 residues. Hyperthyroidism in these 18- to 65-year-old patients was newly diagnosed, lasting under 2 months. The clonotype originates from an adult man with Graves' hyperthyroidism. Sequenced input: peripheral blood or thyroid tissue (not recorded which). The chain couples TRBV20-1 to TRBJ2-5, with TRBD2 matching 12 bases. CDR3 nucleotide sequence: TGCAGTGCTAGTTGGACTAGCGGGATGAGAGAGACCCAGTACTTC. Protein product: CSASWTSGMRETQYF.